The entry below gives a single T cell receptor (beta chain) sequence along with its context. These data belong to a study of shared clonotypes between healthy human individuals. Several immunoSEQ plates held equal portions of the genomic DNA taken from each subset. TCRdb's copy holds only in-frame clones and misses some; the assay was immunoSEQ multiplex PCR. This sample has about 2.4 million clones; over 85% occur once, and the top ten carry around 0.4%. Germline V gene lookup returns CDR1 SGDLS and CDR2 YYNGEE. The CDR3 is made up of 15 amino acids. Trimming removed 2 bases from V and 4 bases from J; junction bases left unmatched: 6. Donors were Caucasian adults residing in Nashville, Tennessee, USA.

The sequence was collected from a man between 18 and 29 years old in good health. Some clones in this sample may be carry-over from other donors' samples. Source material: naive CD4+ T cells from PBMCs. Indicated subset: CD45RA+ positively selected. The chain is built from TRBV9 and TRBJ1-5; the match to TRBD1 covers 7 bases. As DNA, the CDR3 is TGTGCCAGCAGCGTCGGTGGGACAGTTAATCAGCCCCAGCATTTT. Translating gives CASSVGGTVNQPQHF.